The rows below give T cell receptor beta chains drawn from one sample of a study of tumor-infiltrating lymphocytes in oesophageal squamous cell carcinoma. TCRdb re-called the PCR reads with MiXCR, one entry per CDR3 protein. The sample has approximately 19,000 distinct CDR3 sequences, over 40% seen once; the top ten hold about 10%. The source material was normal esophageal tissue next to the tumor. These receptors all stem from a male donor with esophageal squamous cell carcinoma. The CDR3 runs from the conserved cysteine through the conserved F or W. A D gene is named only where the DNA matches it firmly. The size field is filled for only some rows; it gives once, few, many or a size class.

D gene,J gene,clone size,V gene,CDR3 protein,CDR3 DNA
-,TRBJ2-6,-,TRBV18,CASSPRQQASGANVLTF,TGTGCCAGCTCACCACGACAACAGGCCTCTGGGGCCAACGTCCTGACTTTC
-,TRBJ2-3,-,TRBV7-9,CASSVTPSVLGNEQYF,TGTGCCAGCAGCGTCACCCCTAGCGTGTTAGGCAATGAGCAGTATTTT
-,TRBJ2-7,medium-sized,TRBV7-2,CASSLGALGEQYF,TGTGCCAGCAGCTTAGGTGCCCTTGGAGAGCAGTACTTC
TRBD1,TRBJ1-4,-,TRBV7-4,CASSLRTGLGEKLFF,TGTGCCAGCAGCCTACGGACAGGACTAGGAGAAAAACTGTTTTTT
-,TRBJ1-6,-,TRBV2,CASRFPGGAGGSPLHF,TGTGCCAGCAGATTTCCCGGGGGGGCAGGAGGTTCACCCCTCCACTTT
TRBD2,TRBJ2-2,-,TRBV20-1,CSAGSFSGSVYTGELFF,TGCAGTGCTGGGTCCTTTAGCGGGAGTGTATACACCGGGGAGCTGTTTTTT
-,TRBJ2-1,few,TRBV7-3,CASSLFPGTPIYNEQFF,TGTGCCAGCAGCTTATTCCCCGGGACCCCTATATACAATGAGCAGTTCTTC
TRBD1,TRBJ1-4,many,TRBV6-1,CASSYVPGGEKLFF,TGTGCCAGCAGTTACGTCCCAGGGGGGGAAAAACTGTTTTTT
TRBD2,TRBJ2-5,few,TRBV7-2,CASRIAGGGETQYF,TGTGCCAGCAGAATAGCGGGGGGGGGAGAGACCCAGTACTTC
-,TRBJ2-1,many,TRBV5-1,CASSLERGGHNEQFF,TGCGCCAGCAGCTTGGAACGGGGCGGCCACAATGAGCAGTTCTTC
-,TRBJ2-1,-,TRBV6-5,CASRSPGLTNNEQFF,TGTGCCAGCCGTTCTCCCGGACTAACGAACAATGAGCAGTTCTTC
-,TRBJ2-5,many,TRBV15,CATSRVRGAETQYF,TGTGCCACCAGCAGAGTCAGGGGAGCAGAGACCCAGTACTTC
-,TRBJ2-7,many,TRBV6-1,CASSQDGYEQYF,TGTGCCAGCAGTCAGGACGGTTACGAGCAGTACTTC
-,TRBJ2-2,-,TRBV7-3,CASSVRGNTGELFF,TGTGCCAGCAGTGTGCGGGGGAACACCGGGGAGCTGTTTTTT
-,TRBJ2-2,few,TRBV20-1,CSARDWGGDDTTGELFF,TGCAGTGCTAGAGATTGGGGCGGAGACGATACCACCGGGGAGCTGTTTTTT